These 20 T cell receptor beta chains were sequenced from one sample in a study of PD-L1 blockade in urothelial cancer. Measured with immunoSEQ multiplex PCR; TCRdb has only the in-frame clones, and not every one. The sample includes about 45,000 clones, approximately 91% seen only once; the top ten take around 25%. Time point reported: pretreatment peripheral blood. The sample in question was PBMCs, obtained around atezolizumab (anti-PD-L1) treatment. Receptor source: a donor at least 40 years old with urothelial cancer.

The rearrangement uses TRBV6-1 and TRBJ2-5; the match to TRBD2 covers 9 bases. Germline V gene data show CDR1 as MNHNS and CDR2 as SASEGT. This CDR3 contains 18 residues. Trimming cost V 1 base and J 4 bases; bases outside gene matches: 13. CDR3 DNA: TGTGCCAGCAGTGAAGGGAAGTGGAGGCGGGAGGGGAGAGAGACCCAGTACTTC. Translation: CASSEGKWRREGRETQYF.

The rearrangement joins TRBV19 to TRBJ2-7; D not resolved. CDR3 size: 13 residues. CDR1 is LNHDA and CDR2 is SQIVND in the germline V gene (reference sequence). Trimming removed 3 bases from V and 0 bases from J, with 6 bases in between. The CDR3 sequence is CASSIHSSYEQYF. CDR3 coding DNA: TGTGCCAGTAGTATCCACAGCTCCTACGAGCAGTACTTC.

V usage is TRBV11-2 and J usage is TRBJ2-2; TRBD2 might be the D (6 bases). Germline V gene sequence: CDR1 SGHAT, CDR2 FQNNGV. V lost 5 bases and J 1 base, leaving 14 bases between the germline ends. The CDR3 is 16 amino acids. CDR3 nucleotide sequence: TGTGCCAGCAGCCCCCCAGGGCGGGGGAACACCGGGGAGCTGTTTTTT. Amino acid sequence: CASSPPGRGNTGELFF.

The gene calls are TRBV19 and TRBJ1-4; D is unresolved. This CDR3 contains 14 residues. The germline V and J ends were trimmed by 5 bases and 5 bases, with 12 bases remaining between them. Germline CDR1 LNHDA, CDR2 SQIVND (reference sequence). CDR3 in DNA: TGTGCCAGTAGTCGGCAGGCCAGAAATGAAAAACTGTTTTTT. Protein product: CASSRQARNEKLFF.

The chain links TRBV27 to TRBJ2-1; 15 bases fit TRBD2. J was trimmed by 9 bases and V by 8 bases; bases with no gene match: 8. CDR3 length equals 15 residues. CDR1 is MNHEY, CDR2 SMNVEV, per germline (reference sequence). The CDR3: CASATWTSGRGEQFF. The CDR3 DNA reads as TGTGCCAGCGCTACTTGGACTAGCGGGAGGGGTGAGCAGTTCTTC.

The CDR3: CATSRDPAGGPTDTQYF. Here the CDR3 DNA reads TGTGCCACCAGCAGAGATCCGGCGGGAGGGCCAACAGATACGCAGTATTTT. This chain joins TRBV15 and TRBJ2-3; the match to TRBD2 covers 9 bases. The CDR3 consists of 17 residues. Per the germline V gene, CDR1 is LNHNV and CDR2 is YYDKDF (reference sequence). The trim removed 0 bases at V and 3 bases at J, leaving 7 bases unmatched.

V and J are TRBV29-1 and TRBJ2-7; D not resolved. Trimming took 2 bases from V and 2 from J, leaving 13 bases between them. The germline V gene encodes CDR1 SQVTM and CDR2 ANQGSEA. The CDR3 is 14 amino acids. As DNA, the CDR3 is TGCAGCGTTGAATGGTTTGGCAACCCCTACGAGCAGTACTTC. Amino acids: CSVEWFGNPYEQYF.

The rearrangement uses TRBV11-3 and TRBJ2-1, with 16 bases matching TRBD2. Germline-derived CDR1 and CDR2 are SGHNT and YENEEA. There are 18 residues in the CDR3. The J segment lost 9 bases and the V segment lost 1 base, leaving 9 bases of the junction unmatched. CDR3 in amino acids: CASSLGVGTSGRAGEQFF. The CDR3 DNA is TGTGCCAGCAGCTTAGGGGTTGGGACTAGCGGGAGGGCGGGTGAGCAGTTCTTC.

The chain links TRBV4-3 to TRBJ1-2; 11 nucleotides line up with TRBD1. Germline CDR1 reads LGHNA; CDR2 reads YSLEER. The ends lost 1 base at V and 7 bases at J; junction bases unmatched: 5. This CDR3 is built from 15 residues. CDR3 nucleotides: TGCGCCAGCAGCCAAGGCGGACAGGGGGCACGTGGCTACACCTTC. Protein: CASSQGGQGARGYTF.

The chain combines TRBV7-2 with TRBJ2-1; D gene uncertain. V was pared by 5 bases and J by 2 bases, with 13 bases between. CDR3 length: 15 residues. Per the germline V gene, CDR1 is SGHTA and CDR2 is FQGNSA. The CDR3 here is CASSHDWNTYNEQFF. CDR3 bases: TGTGCCAGCAGCCACGACTGGAACACCTACAATGAGCAGTTCTTC.

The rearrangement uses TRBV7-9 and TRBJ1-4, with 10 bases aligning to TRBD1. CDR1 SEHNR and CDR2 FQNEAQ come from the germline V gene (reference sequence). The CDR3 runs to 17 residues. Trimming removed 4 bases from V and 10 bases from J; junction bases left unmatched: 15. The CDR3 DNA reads TGTGCCAGCAGCTCATCACACTCCCGGGACAGGGGTGGAAAACTGTTTTTT. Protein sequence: CASSSSHSRDRGGKLFF. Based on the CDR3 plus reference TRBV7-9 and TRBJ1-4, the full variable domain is DTGVSQNPRHKITKRGQNVTFRCDPISEHNRLYWYRQTLGQGPEFLTYFQNEAQLEKSRLLSDRFSAERPKGSFSTLEIQRTEQGDSAMYLCASSSSHSRDRGGKLFFGSGTQLSVL.

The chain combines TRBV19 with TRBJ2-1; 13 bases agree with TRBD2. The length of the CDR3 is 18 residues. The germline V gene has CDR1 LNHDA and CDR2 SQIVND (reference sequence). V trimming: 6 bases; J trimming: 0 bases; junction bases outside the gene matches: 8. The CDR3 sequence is CASRMGLAGLASYNEQFF. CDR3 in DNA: TGTGCCAGTAGGATGGGACTAGCGGGATTGGCCTCCTACAATGAGCAGTTCTTC. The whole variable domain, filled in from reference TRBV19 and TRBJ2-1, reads DGGITQSPKYLFRKEGQNVTLSCEQNLNHDAMYWYRQDPGQGLRLIYYSQIVNDFQKGDIAEGYSVSREKKESFPLTVTSAQKNPTAFYLCASRMGLAGLASYNEQFFGPGTRLTVL.

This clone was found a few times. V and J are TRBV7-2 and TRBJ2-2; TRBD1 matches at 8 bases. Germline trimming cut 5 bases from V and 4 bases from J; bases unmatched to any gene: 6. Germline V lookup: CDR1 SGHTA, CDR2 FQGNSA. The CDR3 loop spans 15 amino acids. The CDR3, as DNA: TGTGCCAGCAGCCAGACAGGGGAACCCACCGGGGAGCTGTTTTTT. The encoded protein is CASSQTGEPTGELFF.

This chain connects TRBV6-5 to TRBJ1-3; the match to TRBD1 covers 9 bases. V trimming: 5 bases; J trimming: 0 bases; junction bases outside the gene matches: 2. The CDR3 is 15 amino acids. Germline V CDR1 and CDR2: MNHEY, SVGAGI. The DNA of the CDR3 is TGTGCCAGCAGTCCGACAGGGGGCTCTGGAAACACCATATATTTT. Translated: CASSPTGGSGNTIYF.

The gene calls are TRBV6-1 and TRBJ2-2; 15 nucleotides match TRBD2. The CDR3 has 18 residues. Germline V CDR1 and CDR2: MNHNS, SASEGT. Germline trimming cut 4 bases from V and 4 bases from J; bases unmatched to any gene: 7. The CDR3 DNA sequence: TGTGCCAGCAGTGGACGGACTAGCGGGAGGGGTGGCACCGGGGAGCTGTTTTTT. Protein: CASSGRTSGRGGTGELFF.

CDR3 protein: CASKVAGTYEQYF. As DNA, the CDR3 is TGTGCCAGCAAGGTAGCGGGGACCTACGAGCAGTACTTC. V gene TRBV7-2 combines with J gene TRBJ2-7, with TRBD2 matching 8 bases. V trimming: 7 bases; J trimming: 2 bases; junction bases outside the gene matches: 4. The germline CDR1 and CDR2 sequences are SGHTA and FQGNSA. The CDR3 has 13 residues.

CDR3 bases: TGTGCCAGCAGTGGATTGAGGGGGAGACGCGATGAAAAACTGTTTTTT. Translated, it gives CASSGLRGRRDEKLFF. The rearrangement uses TRBV2 and TRBJ1-4; TRBD1 is a possible D gene (6 bases). This CDR3 has 16 amino acids. CDR1 is SNHLY, CDR2 FYNNEI, per germline. The V end lost 4 bases, the J end lost 6 bases, and 18 bases lay between the germline ends.

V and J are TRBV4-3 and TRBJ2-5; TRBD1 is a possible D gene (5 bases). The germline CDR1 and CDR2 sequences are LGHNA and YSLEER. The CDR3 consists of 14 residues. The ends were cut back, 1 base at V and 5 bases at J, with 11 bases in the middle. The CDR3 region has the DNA TGCGCCAGCAGCCAAGGGCAGGGTGTGGAGACCCAGTACTTC. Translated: CASSQGQGVETQYF.

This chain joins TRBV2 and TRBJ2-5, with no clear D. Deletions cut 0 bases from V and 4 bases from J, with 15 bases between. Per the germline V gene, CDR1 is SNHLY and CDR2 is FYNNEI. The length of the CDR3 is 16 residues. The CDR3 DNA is TGTGCCAGCAGTGAAGCGCTTCTGGGCAGGCGAGAGACCCAGTACTTC. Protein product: CASSEALLGRRETQYF.

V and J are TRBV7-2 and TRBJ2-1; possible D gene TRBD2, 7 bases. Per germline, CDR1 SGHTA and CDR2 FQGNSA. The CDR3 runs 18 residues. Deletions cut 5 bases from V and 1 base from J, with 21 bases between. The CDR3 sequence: CASSGGGAGEGSYNEQFF. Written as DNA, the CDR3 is TGTGCCAGCAGCGGAGGGGGGGCGGGAGAAGGGTCCTACAATGAGCAGTTCTTC.